This TCR beta chain was recovered during a study of PD-1 blockade in classical Hodgkin lymphoma. Every patient had relapsed following autologous stem cell transplantation, and cohorts differed in brentuximab vedotin exposure. Complete response, partial response or progressive disease were the best responses. In its sample, this clone was seen a few times. What it binds is not known. TCRdb's table, derived via immunoSEQ multiplex PCR, lists solely in-frame clones and lacks some. Among under 110,000 clones listed, around nine tenths were seen once. Study-wide results and caveats: Sources of repertoire differences remain undefined, possibly disease activity or prior therapy. The study found that TCR diversity rose significantly by C4D1 in CD4+ but not CD8+ cells.

This specimen was peripheral blood mononuclear cells (PBMCs), taken before the second cycle of nivolumab. The sequence was collected from a human donor with classical Hodgkin lymphoma.

In nucleotides, the CDR3 is TGTGCCAGCCTCAGGGAGGGGAAGAACACTGAAGCTTTCTTT. Its protein is CASLREGKNTEAFF. The V gene is TRBV2, the J gene TRBJ1-1; the D gene is possibly TRBD1 (5 bases). The CDR3 is 14 residues long. V dropped 8 bases and J dropped 1 base, with 14 bases sitting between them. CDR1 and CDR2 (germline): SNHLY, FYNNEI.